This TCR beta chain is drawn from a study of blood T cell repertoires in COVID-19 (TCRdb year 2020). The study in broad terms: The collaborator samples originated in the United States, Italy and Spain and spanned the acute and convalescent phases of COVID-19. The prospective study material was composed of cDNA or gDNA derived from T cells, B-cell-depleted T cells, or PBMCs. The repertoires were made available in a free public database intended to serve as a resource for research on the immune response to SARS-CoV-2. HLA class I and class II types, where available, came from metadata supplied by the sample provider rather than from assay-based typing. The sample metadata nearly always contained a de-identified subject ID, COVID-19 status, age in years and sex. The samples were drawn from the first 160 participants of the ongoing ImmuneRACE study and from 950 to 1,500 subjects provided by 6 global collaborators. The dataset comprised deeply sampled blood TCRbeta repertoires from subjects exposed to, actively infected with, or recovered from COVID-19. The paper's findings and limits, for the study overall: The amount of clinical and demographic metadata varied by source and participant and was provided uncurated.

TCRbeta CDR3 regions were amplified from genomic DNA by means of the immunoSEQ Assay, a bias-controlled multiplex PCR. In the paper's pipeline: Nucleated cell counts per sample were estimated from amplification of reference gene primers within the assay. Sequence reads were collapsed and filtered to measure the absolute abundance of every unique TCRbeta CDR3 rearrangement. For each sample, productive Simpson clonality was calculated by taking the square root of Simpson's diversity index across productive rearrangements. Held by TCRdb, this immuneACCESS table contains in-frame sequences only and omits some clones. Under half of the omission traces to an unresolved V gene where checked; the cause of the rest is unknown. That table is the source of V, J and clone size, and D and trimming were worked out from the DNA. For this sample the table gives about 170,000 clones, of which 65% to 85% were detected only once. Clones ranked in the top ten supply 3.6% of the sample.

V gives up 4 bases and J gives up 9 bases, and the segment between their germline ends measures 22 bases. Based on the germline V gene, the CDR1 and CDR2 sequences are SQVTM and ANQGSEA. CDR3 length: 14 amino acids, cysteine to phenylalanine. Kept here is only the CDR3 DNA, which spans 42 bases and is read in frame from base 1. Participants in the prospective study were enrolled through a virtual design, were aged about 18 to 100 years, and lived in roughly 24 United States geographic areas. To assign participants to cohorts, the prospective study relied on clinical history that participants themselves reported in a screening survey and a study questionnaire. In the prospective study, mobile phlebotomists collected whole blood, serum and a nasopharyngeal or oropharyngeal swab from each participant. Participants in the prospective study had the option to provide additional blood draws and questionnaires over a roughly 2-month period. Before DNA extraction, blood samples from the prospective study were shipped at room temperature or frozen.

With respect to this clone: It lacks a known antigen. The record has no base qualities; no much larger clone is one base away.

This TCR came from a woman aged 45-65 years in a cohort exposed to, infected with or recovered from COVID-19 (not recorded which). Material: PBMCs or T cells enriched from blood (not recorded which). The sequence is built from TRBV29-1 and TRBJ2-7, with no reliable assignment of the D segment. The DNA sequence reads TGCAGCGTTGCCGGCGGCGCGGTGCGAGAGGCGCAGTACTTC. Its product reads: CSVAGGAVREAQYF.